The entry that follows covers one TCR beta chain sequence. The table came from immunoSEQ multiplex PCR; TCRdb's copy has only in-frame clones and leaves some out. The sample includes 100,000 to 130,000 clones, 70% to 85% seen only once; the top ten take about 5.9%. This entry belongs to a study of control samples from healthy donors and cancer patients. V lost 6 bases and J 2 bases, leaving 18 bases between the germline ends. Looked up from germline, CDR1 is ENHRY and CDR2 is SYGVKD. The CDR3 loop spans 16 amino acids. This clonotype was obtained from a man younger than 35 in good health. The sample was blood. The gene calls are TRBV10-3 and TRBJ2-3, with D maybe TRBD1 (6 bases). CDR3 sequence (DNA): TGTGCCATCAGCAGAGTCCCGGGACAAAACACAGATACGCAGTATTTT. Amino acid sequence: CAISRVPGQNTDTQYF.